A selection of T cell receptor beta chains follows, all from one sample in a study of human T cells and chemical hapten exposure. TCRdb re-derived calls from the RACE reads in MiXCR, one entry per CDR3 protein. Among roughly 120,000 distinct CDR3 sequences listed, about 13% were seen once. Source: whole blood, taken in connection with sensitization to the hapten diphenylcyclopropenone (DPC). These receptors were obtained from a woman aged 18-29 years with alopecia areata. Some clones in this sample may be carry-over from other donors' samples. The CDR3 runs from the conserved cysteine through the conserved F or W.

CDR3aa: CASSYSAPHRVTYNEQFF; v_gene: TRBV6-2/TRBV6-3; j_gene: TRBJ2-1
CDR3aa: CASRPQPQGNQPQHF; v_gene: TRBV6-5; j_gene: TRBJ1-5
CDR3aa: CASSWTGENEQFF; v_gene: TRBV6-6; j_gene: TRBJ2-1
CDR3aa: CSARRDKITDTQYF; v_gene: TRBV20-1; j_gene: TRBJ2-3
CDR3aa: CASSIQAGGRVSATDTQYF; v_gene: TRBV19; j_gene: TRBJ2-3
CDR3aa: CASSLAGGQPQHF; v_gene: TRBV12-3/TRBV12-4; j_gene: TRBJ1-5
CDR3aa: CSARDLEGVNQETQYF; v_gene: TRBV20-1; j_gene: TRBJ2-5
CDR3aa: CASSTWDSTGGTDTQYF; v_gene: TRBV11-2; j_gene: TRBJ2-3
CDR3aa: CAIRDSYYEQYF; v_gene: TRBV11-2; j_gene: TRBJ2-7
CDR3aa: CASSPRQYSGNTIYF; v_gene: TRBV12-3/TRBV12-4; j_gene: TRBJ1-3
CDR3aa: CASSFGQGTYEQYF; v_gene: TRBV27; j_gene: TRBJ2-7
CDR3aa: CASSSGVRIEKLFF; v_gene: TRBV7-9; j_gene: TRBJ1-4
CDR3aa: CASSPGGRAGGPKTQETQYF; v_gene: TRBV27; j_gene: TRBJ2-5